This T cell receptor (beta chain) stems from a study of human T cells and chemical hapten exposure. One entry per CDR3 protein, called by TCRdb with MiXCR from the 5' RACE reads. The profile shows over 95,000 distinct CDR3 sequences, approximately 19% of them singletons. The authors' total RNA extraction used unfractionated whole blood. The germline V gene has CDR1 MNHEY and CDR2 SMNVEV (reference sequence). CDR3 length equals 15 residues. V was cut by 3 bases and J by 7 bases, with 15 bases left in between. This clonotype was detected only a few times. The TCR comes from a human donor in good health. J is TRBJ2-2 and V is TRBV27; D is unresolved. CDR3 protein: CASSFELWKNGELFF. Written as DNA, the CDR3 is TGTGCCAGCAGTTTCGAATTGTGGAAGAACGGGGAGCTGTTTTTT.